Listed here are 9 T cell receptor beta chains from one sample, sequenced in a study of T cells in Graves' hyperthyroidism and ophthalmopathy. Amplification of TCR beta CDR3 regions was performed using RNA transcripts as template. HTBI primers were employed in a first-round RT-PCR of the TCR CDR3. One entry per CDR3 protein, called by TCRdb with MiXCR from the multiplex PCR reads. The sample carries 300,000 to 450,000 distinct CDR3 sequences, roughly 13% recorded once. Sequencing used blood. The receptors derive from a man aged 30 to 45 with Graves' hyperthyroidism that later progressed to Graves' ophthalmopathy.

The DNA of the CDR3 is TGTGCCAGCAGCCAAGTTTTTGGCAGGGGATCCTACGAGCAGTACTTC. This gives the protein CASSQVFGRGSYEQYF. The chain combines TRBV3-1 with TRBJ2-7, with TRBD1 as a possible D gene (6 bases). Per germline, CDR1 LGHDT and CDR2 YNNKEL (reference sequence). This CDR3 region has 16 residues. Between the trimmed V and J ends, which lost 1 base and 1 base, there was a span of 14 bases.

This chain links TRBV11-2 with TRBJ1-5; maybe TRBD1 (6 bases). Trimming took 0 bases from V and 1 from J, leaving 10 bases between them. The CDR3 has 16 residues. CDR1 SGHAT and CDR2 FQNNGV come from the germline V gene. CDR3 bases: TGTGCCAGCAGCTTAGAAGGGGGGACGAGCAATCAGCCCCAGCATTTT. Its translation: CASSLEGGTSNQPQHF.

This clonotype was detected a few times. This rearrangement joins TRBV10-3 to TRBJ2-2; possible D gene TRBD1, 5 bases. Per the germline V gene, CDR1 is ENHRY and CDR2 is SYGVKD. CDR3 length: 15 residues. V lost 7 bases to trimming and J lost 3 bases, with 15 bases between them. CDR3 nucleotide sequence: TGTGCCATCAAACGTCCGGACAAATACACCGGGGAGCTGTTTTTT. Protein product: CAIKRPDKYTGELFF.

This clonotype was detected ten times or more. The V gene is TRBV7-3, the J gene TRBJ1-1; D is uncertain. This CDR3 region has 16 residues. V was shortened by 5 bases and J by 3 bases, with 19 bases between the two germline ends. Per germline, CDR1 SGHTA and CDR2 FQGTGA. The CDR3 region has the DNA TGTGCCAGCAGCCTTAGTCAGGCGAGGGTGGACACTGAAGCTTTCTTT. Protein product: CASSLSQARVDTEAFF.

V is TRBV6-1 and J is TRBJ1-6; maybe TRBD1 (5 bases). V lost 7 bases and J 5 bases, leaving 12 bases between the germline ends. From germline, CDR1 is MNHNS and CDR2 SASEGT. The CDR3 sequence is 14 residues long. CDR3 nucleotides: TGTGCCAGCAATCGACAGATAGATAATTCACCCCTCCACTTT. It yields the protein CASNRQIDNSPLHF.

This clonotype was counted at least ten times. The chain has TRBV29-1 and TRBJ2-1; 12 bases line up with TRBD2. V dropped 2 bases and J dropped 6; count of bases not matched to a gene: 5. The CDR3 spans 15 residues. CDR1 is SQVTM and CDR2 is ANQGSEA in the germline V gene. The CDR3 reads CSVESTSGGFNEQFF. CDR3 in DNA: TGCAGCGTTGAAAGTACTAGCGGGGGGTTCAATGAGCAGTTCTTC.

Note on this clonotype: A much larger clone is a single base away; this may be a read error. The V gene is TRBV20-1, the J gene TRBJ2-1; TRBD1 matches 10 bases. Germline lookup yields CDR1 DFQATT and CDR2 SNEGSKA (reference sequence). This CDR3 is 17 amino acids long. The CDR3 protein is CSAARDRGPSTYNEEFF. In DNA form, the CDR3 reads TGCAGTGCCGCACGGGACAGGGGCCCTTCTACCTACAATGAGGAGTTCTTC.

The J gene is TRBJ2-5, the V gene TRBV7-3, with 9 bases lining up with TRBD2. Trimming at V came to 5 bases and at J to 5 bases, leaving 12 bases not matched to a gene. CDR3 length: 16 amino acids. CDR1 and CDR2 from the germline V gene are SGHTA and FQGTGA. CDR3 in amino acids: CASSPRASGGYETQYF. For the CDR3, the DNA is TGTGCCAGCAGCCCGCGGGCGAGCGGGGGGTATGAGACCCAGTACTTC.

The V and J genes are TRBV6-1 and TRBJ1-2; TRBD1 aligns across 8 bases. J was trimmed by 7 bases and V by 4 bases; bases with no gene match: 5. The length of the CDR3 is 13 residues. In germline, CDR1 is MNHNS, CDR2 SASEGT. CDR3 in DNA: TGTGCCAGCAGTGCCGACAGGGGCTCTGGCTACACCTTC. Its protein is CASSADRGSGYTF.